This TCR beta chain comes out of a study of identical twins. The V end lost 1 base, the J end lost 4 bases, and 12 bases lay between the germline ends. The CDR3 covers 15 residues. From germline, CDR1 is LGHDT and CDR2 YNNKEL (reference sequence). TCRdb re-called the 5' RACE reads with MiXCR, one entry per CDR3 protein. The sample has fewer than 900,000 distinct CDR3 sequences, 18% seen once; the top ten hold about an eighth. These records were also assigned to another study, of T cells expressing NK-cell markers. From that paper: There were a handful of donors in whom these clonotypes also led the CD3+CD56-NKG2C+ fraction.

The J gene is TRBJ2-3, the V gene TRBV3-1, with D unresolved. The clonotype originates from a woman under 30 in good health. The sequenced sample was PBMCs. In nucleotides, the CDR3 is TGTGCCAGCAGCCAAGGTTGGGCTTCGGCAGATACGCAGTATTTT. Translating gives CASSQGWASADTQYF.